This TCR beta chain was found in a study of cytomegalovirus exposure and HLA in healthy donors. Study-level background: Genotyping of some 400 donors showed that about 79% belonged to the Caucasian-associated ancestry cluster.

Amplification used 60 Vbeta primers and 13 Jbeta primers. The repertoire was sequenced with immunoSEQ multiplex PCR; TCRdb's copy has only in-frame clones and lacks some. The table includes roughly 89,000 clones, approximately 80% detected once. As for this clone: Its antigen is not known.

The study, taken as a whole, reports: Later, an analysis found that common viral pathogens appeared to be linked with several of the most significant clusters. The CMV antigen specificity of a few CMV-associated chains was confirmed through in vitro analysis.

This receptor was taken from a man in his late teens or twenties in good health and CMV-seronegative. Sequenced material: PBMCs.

The CDR3 reads CASSTGGDMMVTEAFF. Written as DNA, the CDR3 is TGTGCCAGCAGCACAGGAGGGGATATGATGGTCACTGAAGCTTTCTTT. The chain is built from TRBV9 and TRBJ1-1; possible D gene TRBD1, 5 bases. V dropped 4 bases and J dropped 4 bases, with 20 bases sitting between them. From germline, CDR1 is SGDLS and CDR2 YYNGEE. The CDR3 runs 16 residues.